The rows below give T cell receptor beta chains drawn from one sample of a study of cytomegalovirus exposure and HLA in healthy donors. Clones were sequenced by immunoSEQ multiplex PCR, and TCRdb holds only the in-frame ones, with some missing. Of hundreds of thousands of clones listed, roughly two thirds were seen once; the top ten hold under 2.5%. Specimen: PBMCs. These receptors were taken from a female donor in good health and CMV-seronegative. Each CDR3 is given with its conserved first and last residue. Each record gives: D gene, clone size, J gene, V gene, CDR3 DNA, CDR3 protein. The D gene is left open where the match is weak. Clone sizes are given selectively: once, few, many, or a class where the clone is expanded.

d_call: TRBD1
clone_size: once
j_call: TRBJ1-1
v_call: TRBV11-1
cdr3_nt: TGTGCCAGCAGCGGACAGGGATGGAACACTGAAGCTTTCTTT
cdr3_aa: CASSGQGWNTEAFF

d_call: NA
clone_size: once
j_call: TRBJ2-5
v_call: TRBV19
cdr3_nt: TGTGCCAGTAGTACCTTCCAGGGGAGAGGGGAGACCCAGTACTTC
cdr3_aa: CASSTFQGRGETQYF

d_call: TRBD1
clone_size: NA
j_call: TRBJ1-1
v_call: TRBV7-4
cdr3_nt: TGTGCCAGCAGCCGCTACTCTGAGGGACAGGGGGCTTTGGACACTGAAGCTTTCTTT
cdr3_aa: CASSRYSEGQGALDTEAFF

d_call: TRBD1
clone_size: NA
j_call: TRBJ2-7
v_call: TRBV11-2
cdr3_nt: TGTGCCAGCAGCTGGGGGACAGGCCTGGGGGCCTACGAGCAGTACTTC
cdr3_aa: CASSWGTGLGAYEQYF

d_call: NA
clone_size: NA
j_call: TRBJ1-1
v_call: TRBV28
cdr3_nt: TGTGCCAGCAGTGATAGAGGCAGGGGAAAAGCTTTCTTT
cdr3_aa: CASSDRGRGKAFF

d_call: NA
clone_size: NA
j_call: TRBJ1-2
v_call: TRBV5-4
cdr3_nt: TGTGCCAGCAGCTTGGAGTATGTGGTTCGGGGGGCCTATGGCTACACCTTC
cdr3_aa: CASSLEYVVRGAYGYTF

d_call: TRBD1
clone_size: NA
j_call: TRBJ2-1
v_call: TRBV19
cdr3_nt: TGTGCCAGTAGCGACAGGGGGGTGAATGAGCAGTTCTTC
cdr3_aa: CASSDRGVNEQFF

d_call: NA
clone_size: NA
j_call: TRBJ1-4
v_call: TRBV2
cdr3_nt: TGTGCCAGCAGTGATTACGGAAAACTGTTTTTT
cdr3_aa: CASSDYGKLFF

d_call: NA
clone_size: NA
j_call: TRBJ1-1
v_call: TRBV4-2
cdr3_nt: TGTGCCAGCAGCCTAGACACAGGGTATAGAGCTTTCTTT
cdr3_aa: CASSLDTGYRAFF

d_call: NA
clone_size: NA
j_call: TRBJ1-5
v_call: TRBV19
cdr3_nt: TGTGCCAGTAGTATCTCAGGCAGGGGAAGCAATCAGCCCCAGCATTTT
cdr3_aa: CASSISGRGSNQPQHF

d_call: TRBD1
clone_size: few
j_call: TRBJ1-1
v_call: TRBV6-1
cdr3_nt: TGTGCCAGCAGATGGGACAGGGGAACTGAAGCTTTCTTT
cdr3_aa: CASRWDRGTEAFF

d_call: NA
clone_size: NA
j_call: TRBJ2-4
v_call: TRBV18
cdr3_nt: TGTGCCAGCTCGAAAGGGGTAGCCGTAGCCAAAAACATTCAGTACTTC
cdr3_aa: CASSKGVAVAKNIQYF

d_call: NA
clone_size: NA
j_call: TRBJ1-4
v_call: TRBV30
cdr3_nt: TGTGCCTGGAGTGCGGACAGCCTCACTAATGAAAAACTGTTTTTT
cdr3_aa: CAWSADSLTNEKLFF

d_call: NA
clone_size: NA
j_call: TRBJ2-1
v_call: TRBV7-2
cdr3_nt: TGTGCCAGCAGCTTAGTAACCGCTGGAGAGAGGCAGTTCTTC
cdr3_aa: CASSLVTAGERQFF

d_call: NA
clone_size: NA
j_call: TRBJ1-1
v_call: TRBV29-1
cdr3_nt: TGCAGCGTTGTGCGGACCGGGGTTGAAGCTTTCTTT
cdr3_aa: CSVVRTGVEAFF

d_call: TRBD1
clone_size: NA
j_call: TRBJ2-6
v_call: TRBV14
cdr3_nt: TGTGCCAGCAGCCAAGTAAGGGGGCTCGGGGCCAACGTCCTGACTTTC
cdr3_aa: CASSQVRGLGANVLTF

d_call: NA
clone_size: few
j_call: TRBJ2-1
v_call: TRBV6-1
cdr3_nt: TGTGCCTACTCGAACTGGTACAATGAGCAGTTCTTC
cdr3_aa: CAYSNWYNEQFF

d_call: NA
clone_size: NA
j_call: TRBJ2-5
v_call: TRBV27
cdr3_nt: TGTGCCAGCCGATTAGGGGGGGGCAAGGGAGAGACCCAGTACTTC
cdr3_aa: CASRLGGGKGETQYF

d_call: NA
clone_size: NA
j_call: TRBJ1-2
v_call: TRBV7-2
cdr3_nt: TGTGCCAGCAGCTTAACGGGTCCGGCAGCGAAGTACTATGGCTACACCTTC
cdr3_aa: CASSLTGPAAKYYGYTF

d_call: NA
clone_size: NA
j_call: TRBJ2-1
v_call: TRBV10-2
cdr3_nt: TGCGCCAGCGGGGACTTAGAAAATGAGCAGTTCTTC
cdr3_aa: CASGDLENEQFF

d_call: TRBD2
clone_size: once
j_call: TRBJ2-7
v_call: TRBV6-5
cdr3_nt: TGTGCCAGCGGCCGGGGACTAGCGGGCTCCTACGAGCAGTACTTC
cdr3_aa: CASGRGLAGSYEQYF

d_call: TRBD2
clone_size: NA
j_call: TRBJ2-5
v_call: TRBV18
cdr3_nt: TGTGCCAGCTCGCCCCCCGGGTCAGCGGGAGGCCGGGAGACCCAGTACTTC
cdr3_aa: CASSPPGSAGGRETQYF

d_call: NA
clone_size: NA
j_call: TRBJ2-2
v_call: TRBV9
cdr3_nt: TGTGCCAGCAGCGTAGGGAGCCAGGGGAACACCGGGGAGCTGTTTTTT
cdr3_aa: CASSVGSQGNTGELFF

d_call: NA
clone_size: few
j_call: TRBJ2-1
v_call: TRBV5-1
cdr3_nt: TGCGCCAGCAGCTTCTCCCCGAGCTCCTACAATGAGCAGTTCTTC
cdr3_aa: CASSFSPSSYNEQFF